This T cell receptor (beta chain) was observed in a study of shared clonotypes between healthy human individuals. Study results and limitations: Against clonotypes common to all four donors, non-shared ones had lower generation probabilities.

Trimming at V came to 6 bases and at J to 0 bases, leaving 4 bases not matched to a gene. The CDR3 contains 14 residues. Germline-derived CDR1 and CDR2 are MNHNS and SASEGT. Each PCR replicate from the sorted subsets contained 150 to 200 ng DNA, which is 25,000 to 30,000 T cell genomes. TCRdb keeps only in-frame clones here, not all; method: immunoSEQ multiplex PCR. The sample has some 1.4 million clones; approximately 97% are singletons. CD45RA+ naive and CD45RA-negative memory subsets were separated from CD4+ cells. Worth noting for this clone: The antigen is not known.

The rearrangement uses TRBV6-1 and TRBJ1-1; TRBD1 matches 7 bases. The source material was naive CD4+ T cells sorted from blood. Subset here: CD45RA+ positively selected. The TCR originated in a young man in good health. In DNA form, the CDR3 reads TGTGCCAGCAGCAAGACAGGGATGAACACTGAAGCTTTCTTT. Translation: CASSKTGMNTEAFF.